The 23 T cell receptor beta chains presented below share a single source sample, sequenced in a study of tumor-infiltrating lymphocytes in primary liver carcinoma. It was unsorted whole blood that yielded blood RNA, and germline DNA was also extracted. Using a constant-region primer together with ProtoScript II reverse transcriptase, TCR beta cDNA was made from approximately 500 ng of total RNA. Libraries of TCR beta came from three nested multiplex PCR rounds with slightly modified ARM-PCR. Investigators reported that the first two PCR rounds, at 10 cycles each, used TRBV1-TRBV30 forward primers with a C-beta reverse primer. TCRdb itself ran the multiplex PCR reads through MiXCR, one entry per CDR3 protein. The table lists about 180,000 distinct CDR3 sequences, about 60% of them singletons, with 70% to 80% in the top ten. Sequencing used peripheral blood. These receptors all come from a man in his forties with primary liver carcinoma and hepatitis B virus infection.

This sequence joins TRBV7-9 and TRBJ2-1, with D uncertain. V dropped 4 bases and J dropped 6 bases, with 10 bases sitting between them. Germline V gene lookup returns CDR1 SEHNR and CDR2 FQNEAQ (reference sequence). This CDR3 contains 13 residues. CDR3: CASSSQISNEQFF. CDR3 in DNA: TGTGCCAGCAGCTCGCAGATTAGCAATGAGCAGTTCTTC.

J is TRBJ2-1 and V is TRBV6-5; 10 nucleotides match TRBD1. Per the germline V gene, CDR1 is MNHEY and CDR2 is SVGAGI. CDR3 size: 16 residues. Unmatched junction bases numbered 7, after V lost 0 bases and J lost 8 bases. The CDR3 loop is CASSYSRDRGWDEQFF. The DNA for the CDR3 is TGTGCCAGCAGTTACTCGAGGGACAGGGGATGGGATGAGCAGTTCTTC.

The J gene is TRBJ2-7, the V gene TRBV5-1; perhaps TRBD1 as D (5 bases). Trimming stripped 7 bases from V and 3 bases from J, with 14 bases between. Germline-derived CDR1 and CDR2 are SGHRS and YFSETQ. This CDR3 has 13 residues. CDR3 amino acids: CASRSEGVYEQYF. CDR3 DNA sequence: TGCGCCAGCCGCTCGGAAGGGGTCTACGAGCAGTACTTC.

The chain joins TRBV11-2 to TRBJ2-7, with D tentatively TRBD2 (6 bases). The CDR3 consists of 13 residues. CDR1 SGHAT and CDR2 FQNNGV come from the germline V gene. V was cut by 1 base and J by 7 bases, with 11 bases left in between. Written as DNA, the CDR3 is TGTGCCAGCAGCTTAGTCGGGACTCTAGAGCAGTACTTC. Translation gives CASSLVGTLEQYF.

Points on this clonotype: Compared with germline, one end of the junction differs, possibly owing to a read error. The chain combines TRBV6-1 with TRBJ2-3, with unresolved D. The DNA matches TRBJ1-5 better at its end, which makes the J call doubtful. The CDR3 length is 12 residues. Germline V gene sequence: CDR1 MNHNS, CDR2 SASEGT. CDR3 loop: CASTARKDTQHF. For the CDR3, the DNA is TGCGCCTCCACGGCGAGGAAAGATACGCAGCATTTT.

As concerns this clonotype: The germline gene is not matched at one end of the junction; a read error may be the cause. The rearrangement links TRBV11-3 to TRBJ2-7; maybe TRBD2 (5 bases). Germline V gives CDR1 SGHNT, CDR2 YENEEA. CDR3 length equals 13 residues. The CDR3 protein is CASSLRADYEQYF. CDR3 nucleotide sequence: TGTGCCAGCAGCTTAAGGGCAGACTACGAGCAATACTTC.

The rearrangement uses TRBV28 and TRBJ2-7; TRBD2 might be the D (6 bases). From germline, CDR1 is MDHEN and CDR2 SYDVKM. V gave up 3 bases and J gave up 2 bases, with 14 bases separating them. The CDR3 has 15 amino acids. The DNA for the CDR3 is TGTGCCAGCAGTTTGACCACGCGGGGCCCCTACGAGCAGTACTTC. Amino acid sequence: CASSLTTRGPYEQYF.

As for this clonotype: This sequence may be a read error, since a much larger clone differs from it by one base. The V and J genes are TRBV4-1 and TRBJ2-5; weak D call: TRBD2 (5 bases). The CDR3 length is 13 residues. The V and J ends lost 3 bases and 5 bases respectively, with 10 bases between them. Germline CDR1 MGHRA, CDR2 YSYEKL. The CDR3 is CASSHGLWETQYF. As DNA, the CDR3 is TGCGCCAGCAGCCATGGACTGTGGGAGACCCAGTACTTC.

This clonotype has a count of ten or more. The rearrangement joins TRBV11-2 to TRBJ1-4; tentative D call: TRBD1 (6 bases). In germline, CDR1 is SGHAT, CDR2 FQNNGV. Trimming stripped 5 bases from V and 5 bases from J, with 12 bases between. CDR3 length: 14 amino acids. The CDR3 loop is CASSLGGTNEKLFF. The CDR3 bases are TGTGCCAGCAGCCTAGGGGGAACCAATGAAAAACTGTTTTTT. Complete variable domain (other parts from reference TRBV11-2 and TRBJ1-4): EAGVAQSPRYKIIEKRQSVAFWCNPISGHATLYWYQQILGQGPKLLIQFQNNGVVDDSQLPKDRFSAERLKGVDSTLKIQPAKLEDSAVYLCASSLGGTNEKLFFGSGTQLSVL.

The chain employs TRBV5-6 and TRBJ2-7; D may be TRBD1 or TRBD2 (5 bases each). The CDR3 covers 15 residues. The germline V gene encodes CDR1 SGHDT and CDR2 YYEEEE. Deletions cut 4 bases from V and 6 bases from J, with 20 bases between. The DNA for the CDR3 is TGTGCCAGCAGCCAATACTCCGGGACCCCTCCCGAGCAGTACTTC. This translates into CASSQYSGTPPEQYF. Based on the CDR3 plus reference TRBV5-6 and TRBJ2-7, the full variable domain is DAGVTQSPTHLIKTRGQQVTLRCSPKSGHDTVSWYQQALGQGPQFIFQYYEEEERQRGNFPDRFSGHQFPNYSSELNVNALLLGDSALYLCASSQYSGTPPEQYFGPGTRLTVT.

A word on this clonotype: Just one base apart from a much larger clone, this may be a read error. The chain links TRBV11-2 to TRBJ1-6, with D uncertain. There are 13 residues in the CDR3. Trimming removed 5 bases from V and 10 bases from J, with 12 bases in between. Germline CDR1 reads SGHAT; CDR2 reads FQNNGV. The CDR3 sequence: CASSQTQSSPLHF. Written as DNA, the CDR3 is TGTGCCAGCAGCCAAACACAGAGCTCACCCCTCCACTTT.

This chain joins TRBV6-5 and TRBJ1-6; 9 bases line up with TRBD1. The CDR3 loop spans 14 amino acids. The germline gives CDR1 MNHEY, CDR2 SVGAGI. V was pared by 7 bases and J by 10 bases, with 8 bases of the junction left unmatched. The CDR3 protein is CASTLGQGSSPLHF. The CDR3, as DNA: TGTGCCAGCACCCTGGGACAGGGTTCATCACCCCTCCACTTT.

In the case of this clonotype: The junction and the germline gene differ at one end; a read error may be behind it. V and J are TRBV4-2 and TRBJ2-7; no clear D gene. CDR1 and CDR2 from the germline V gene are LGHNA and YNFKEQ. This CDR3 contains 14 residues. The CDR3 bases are TGTGCCAGTAGCCAAGGCCCTCCTCTTGACGAGCAGTACTTC. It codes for CASSQGPPLDEQYF.

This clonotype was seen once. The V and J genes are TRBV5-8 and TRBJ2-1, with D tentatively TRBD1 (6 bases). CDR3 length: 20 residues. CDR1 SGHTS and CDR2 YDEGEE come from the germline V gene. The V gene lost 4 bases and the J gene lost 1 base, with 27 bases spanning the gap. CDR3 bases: TGTGCCAGCAGCCATCCCCTGGCGGTCACAGGGAGCACTTCCTACAATGAGCAGTTCTTC. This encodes CASSHPLAVTGSTSYNEQFF.

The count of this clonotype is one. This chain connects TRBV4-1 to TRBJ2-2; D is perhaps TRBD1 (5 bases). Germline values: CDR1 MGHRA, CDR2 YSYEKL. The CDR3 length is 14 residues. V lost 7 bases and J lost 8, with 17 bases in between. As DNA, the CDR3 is TGCGCCAGCATCCTTAGGGGCGCTGAGGGGGAGCTGTTTTTT. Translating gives CASILRGAEGELFF.

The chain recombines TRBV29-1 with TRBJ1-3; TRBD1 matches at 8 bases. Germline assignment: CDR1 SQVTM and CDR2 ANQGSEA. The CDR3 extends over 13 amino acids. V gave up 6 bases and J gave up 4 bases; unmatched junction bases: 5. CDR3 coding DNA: TGCAGCGTCGCGACAGGGGTAGGAAACACCATATATTTT. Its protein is CSVATGVGNTIYF.

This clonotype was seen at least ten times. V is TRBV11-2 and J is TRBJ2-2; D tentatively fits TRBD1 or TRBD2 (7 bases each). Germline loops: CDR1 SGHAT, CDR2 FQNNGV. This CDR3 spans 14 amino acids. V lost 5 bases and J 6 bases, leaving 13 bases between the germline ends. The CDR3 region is CASSKPGGAGELFF. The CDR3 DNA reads TGTGCCAGCAGCAAGCCAGGGGGGGCCGGGGAGCTGTTTTTT.

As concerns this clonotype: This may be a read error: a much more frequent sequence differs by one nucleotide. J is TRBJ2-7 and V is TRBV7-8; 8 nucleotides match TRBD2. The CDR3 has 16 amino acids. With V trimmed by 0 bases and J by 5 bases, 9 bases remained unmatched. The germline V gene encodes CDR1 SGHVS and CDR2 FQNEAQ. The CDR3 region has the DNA TGTGCCAGCAGCTTAGCCCGGTCGGGAGGGCAGAACGAGCAGTACTTC. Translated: CASSLARSGGQNEQYF.

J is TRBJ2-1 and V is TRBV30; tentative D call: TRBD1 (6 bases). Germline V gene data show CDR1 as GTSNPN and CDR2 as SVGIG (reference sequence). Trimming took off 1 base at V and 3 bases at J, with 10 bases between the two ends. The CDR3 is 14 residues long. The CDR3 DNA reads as TGTGCCTGGAGTGCCGGGACATACTACAATGAGCAGTTCTTC. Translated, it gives CAWSAGTYYNEQFF. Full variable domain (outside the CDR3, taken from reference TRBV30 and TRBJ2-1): SQTIHQWPATLVQPVGSPLSLECTVEGTSNPNLYWYRQAAGRGLQLLFYSVGIGQISSEVPQNLSASRPQDRQFILSSKKLLLSDSGFYLCAWSAGTYYNEQFFGPGTRLTVL.

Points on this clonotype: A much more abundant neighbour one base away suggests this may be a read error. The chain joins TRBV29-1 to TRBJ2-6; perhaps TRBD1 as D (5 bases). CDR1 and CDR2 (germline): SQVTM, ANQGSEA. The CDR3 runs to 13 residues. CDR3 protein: CRVLGLGANVLTF. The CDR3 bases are TGCAGGGTTCTGGGGCTTGGGGCCAACGTCCTGACTTTC.

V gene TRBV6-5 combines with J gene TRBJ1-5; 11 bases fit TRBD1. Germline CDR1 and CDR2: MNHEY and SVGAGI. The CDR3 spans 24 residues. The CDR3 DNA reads TGTGTCAGTAGTTACTCGCGGGATTGTAGCGGACAGGGGGCTATTTTGTATAGCAATCAGCCCCAGCATTTT. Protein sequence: CVSSYSRDCSGQGAILYSNQPQHF.

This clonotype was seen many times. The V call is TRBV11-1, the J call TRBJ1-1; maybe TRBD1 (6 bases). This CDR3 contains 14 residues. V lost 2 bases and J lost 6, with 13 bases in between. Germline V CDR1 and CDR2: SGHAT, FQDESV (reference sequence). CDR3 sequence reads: CASSLSQGGPEAFF. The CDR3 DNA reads TGTGCCAGCAGCTTATCACAGGGAGGTCCTGAAGCTTTCTTT.

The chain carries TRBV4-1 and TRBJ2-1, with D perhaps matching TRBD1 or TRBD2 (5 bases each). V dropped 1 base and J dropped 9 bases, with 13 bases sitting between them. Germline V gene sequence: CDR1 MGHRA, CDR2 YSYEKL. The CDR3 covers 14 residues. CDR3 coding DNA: TGCGCCAGCAGCCAAGGGCAGGGAGAAAGTGAGCAGTTCTTC. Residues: CASSQGQGESEQFF.